This TCR beta chain comes out of a study of T cell changes during pregnancy in multiple sclerosis. CDR3 size: 14 residues. Germline-derived CDR1 and CDR2 are MGHDK and SYGVNS. Profiled with immunoSEQ multiplex PCR; TCRdb holds only in-frame clones, not every one. The table shows about 60,000 clones, with around 90% occurring only once. Sequences were derived from CD4+ T cells from peripheral blood mononuclear cells, sampled in the second trimester of pregnancy. This sequence originates from a female donor with multiple sclerosis, enrolled in a pregnancy study. V and J are TRBV25-1 and TRBJ2-5; 8 bases align to TRBD2. The J call may be incorrect, as the DNA end agrees better with TRBJ2-7. The DNA of the CDR3 is TGTGCCAGCAGTCCAACGGGGGGGCTGGACGAGCAGTACTTC. Protein product: CASSPTGGLDEQYF.